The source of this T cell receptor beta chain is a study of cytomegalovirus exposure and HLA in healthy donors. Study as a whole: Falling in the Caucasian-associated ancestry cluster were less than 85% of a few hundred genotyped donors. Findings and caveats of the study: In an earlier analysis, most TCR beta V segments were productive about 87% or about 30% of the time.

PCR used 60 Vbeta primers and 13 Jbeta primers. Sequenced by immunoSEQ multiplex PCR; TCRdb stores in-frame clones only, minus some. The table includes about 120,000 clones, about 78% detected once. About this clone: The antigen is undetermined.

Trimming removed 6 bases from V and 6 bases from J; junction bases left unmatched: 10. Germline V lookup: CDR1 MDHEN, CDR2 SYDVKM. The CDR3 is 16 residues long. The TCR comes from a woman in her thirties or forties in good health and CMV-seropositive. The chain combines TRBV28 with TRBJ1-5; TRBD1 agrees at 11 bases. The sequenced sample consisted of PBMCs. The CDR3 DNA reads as TGTGCCAGCAGACTGCCCGGGACAGGGGGGACTCAGCCCCAGCATTTT. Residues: CASRLPGTGGTQPQHF.